This TCR beta chain was found in a study of spatial heterogeneity in lung cancer. Study at large: TCR and UMI combinations that were unique each appeared, on average, more than ten times in raw reads.

Time point noted: sample taken at primary tumor resection. The input material, whole RNA from tumor, nontumor lung or frozen PBMC, was sequenced unsorted. The cohort: 65 to 80 early-stage, untreated non-small cell lung cancer patients. The CDR3 length is 13 residues. Trimming cost V 7 bases and J 5 bases, with 14 bases left between them. Germline loops: CDR1 SGHAT, CDR2 FQNNGV. Only a few counts were recorded for this clonotype. Each TCR cDNA molecule bore a unique molecular identifier. A single record per CDR3 protein comes from TCRdb applying MiXCR to the 5' RACE reads. The table shows approximately 11,000 distinct CDR3 sequences, with around 3.7% occurring only once.

The genes are TRBV11-2 and TRBJ1-1; D perhaps matches TRBD1 (5 bases). This clonotype originated in a male donor with early-stage non-small cell lung cancer. The starting material was normal lung tissue next to the tumor, obtained at surgery. CDR3 in amino acids: CASTEGRGTEAFF. The DNA of the CDR3 is TGTGCCAGCACGGAGGGGCGGGGGACTGAAGCTTTCTTT.